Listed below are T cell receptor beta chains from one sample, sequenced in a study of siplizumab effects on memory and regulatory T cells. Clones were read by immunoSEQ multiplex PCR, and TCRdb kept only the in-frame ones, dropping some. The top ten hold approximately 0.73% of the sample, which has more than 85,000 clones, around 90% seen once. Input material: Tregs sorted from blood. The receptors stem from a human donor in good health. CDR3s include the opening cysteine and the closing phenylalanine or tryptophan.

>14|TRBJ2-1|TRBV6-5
CASSYPDRYNEQFF
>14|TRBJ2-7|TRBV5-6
CASSTLAGGGEQYF
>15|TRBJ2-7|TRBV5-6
CASSGLAGGSYEQYF
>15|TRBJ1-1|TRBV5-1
CASSLGQGYNTEAFF
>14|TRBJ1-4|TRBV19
CASSMSPRTEKLFF
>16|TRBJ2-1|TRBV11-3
CASSLTSGRSYNEQFF
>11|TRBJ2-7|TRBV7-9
CASSVLHEQYF
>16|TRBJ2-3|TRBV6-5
CASSYGHSMGSDTQYF
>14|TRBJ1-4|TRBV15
CATSIRGVFSKLFF
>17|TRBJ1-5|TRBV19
CASTNLDRGGGNQPQHF
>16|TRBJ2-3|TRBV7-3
CASSLTAAGGKDTQYF
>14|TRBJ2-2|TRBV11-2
CASSLLEGVGELFF
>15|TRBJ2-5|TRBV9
CASSVEPRPQETQYF
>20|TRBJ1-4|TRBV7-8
CASSFDLGVRQDVYNEKLFF
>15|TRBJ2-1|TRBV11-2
CASSDSGTSYNEQFF
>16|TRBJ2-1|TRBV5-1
CASSLRTSGGIDEQFF
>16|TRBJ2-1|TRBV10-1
CASSESGLAQDHEQFF
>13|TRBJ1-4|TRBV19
CASSRATNEKLFF
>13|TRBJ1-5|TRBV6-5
CATRQQGDQPQHF
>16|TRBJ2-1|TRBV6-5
CASSYRTSGSYNEQFF
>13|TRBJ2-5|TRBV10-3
CATGGIGGETQYF
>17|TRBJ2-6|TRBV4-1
CASSPKGQVSGANVLTF
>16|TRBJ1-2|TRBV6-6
CASSRAGTGPSYGYTF
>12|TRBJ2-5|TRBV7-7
CASSSPGETQYF
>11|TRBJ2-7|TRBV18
CASSPNNEQYF
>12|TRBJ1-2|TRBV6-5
CASSRGDYGYTF
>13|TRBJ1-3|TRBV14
CASSLLEGNTIYF
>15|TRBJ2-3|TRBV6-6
CASSPGAGGRHTQYF
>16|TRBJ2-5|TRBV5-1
CASSLGGTGARETQYF
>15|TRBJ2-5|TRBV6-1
CASGGGGVGIQTQYF
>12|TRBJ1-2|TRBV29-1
CSVSQDSYGYTF
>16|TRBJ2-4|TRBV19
CASHGGTAIAKNIQYF
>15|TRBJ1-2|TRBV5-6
CASSLFSTGGYGYTF